This passage covers 18 T cell receptor beta chains from one sample sequenced in a study of regulatory T cells in long-lasting Graves disease. Construction of the TCR beta libraries employed iRepertoire HTBI primers in conjunction with Arm-PCR of CDR3 regions. From the multiplex PCR reads, TCRdb called clonotypes with MiXCR, one entry per CDR3 protein. The data contain around 400,000 distinct CDR3 sequences, 12% of them singletons. Time point noted: newly diagnosed GD, antithyroid drugs for less than 3 months. There was RNA extracted from PBMCs, and the TCR library was made from it. These sequences were also reported in another study, on T cells in Graves' hyperthyroidism and ophthalmopathy.

The starting material was peripheral blood mononuclear cells (PBMCs), obtained at new diagnosis, from a patient treated with antithyroid drugs. Receptors were obtained from a woman between 18 and 29 years old with Graves disease.

This clonotype was recorded many times. This chain uses TRBV5-1 with TRBJ1-5; D possibly corresponds to TRBD1 (6 bases). The CDR3 is made up of 15 amino acids. The germline V gene has CDR1 SGHRS and CDR2 YFSETQ. The V gene lost 4 bases and the J gene lost 7 bases, with 18 bases spanning the gap. CDR3 DNA sequence: TGCGCCAGCAGCCTTCGGGGGGGGCTGGGACAGCCCCAGCATTTT. Translating it yields CASSLRGGLGQPQHF.

This clonotype was observed at least ten times. The chain joins TRBV6-2 or TRBV6-3 to TRBJ1-5; no clear D gene. V lost 2 bases and J lost 4, with 6 bases in between. Germline-derived CDR1 and CDR2 are MNHEY and SVGEGT. The CDR3 runs to 13 residues. Written as DNA, the CDR3 is TGTGCCAGCAGTTACCGACGGAATCAGCCCCAGCATTTT. This sequence encodes CASSYRRNQPQHF.

The rearrangement joins TRBV9 to TRBJ1-2; D call uncertain. Trimming cost V 0 bases and J 4 bases, with 10 bases left between them. The CDR3 has 14 amino acids. From germline, CDR1 is SGDLS and CDR2 YYNGEE. The CDR3: CASSVDDGVYGYTF. The CDR3 DNA sequence: TGTGCCAGCAGCGTAGATGACGGAGTCTATGGCTACACCTTC. Using reference TRBV9 and TRBJ1-2 for the parts outside the CDR3, the full variable domain is DSGVTQTPKHLITATGQRVTLRCSPRSGDLSVYWYQQSLDQGLQFLIQYYNGEERAKGNILERFSAQQFPDLHSELNLSSLELGDSALYFCASSVDDGVYGYTFGSGTRLTVV.

This clonotype came up many times. The gene calls are TRBV6-9 and TRBJ2-3, with 7 bases matching TRBD2. This CDR3 comprises 16 residues. CDR1 is MNHGY and CDR2 is SVAAGI in the germline V gene. The V and J ends lost 3 bases and 3 bases, in that order; junction bases with no gene match: 9. The CDR3 nucleotides read TGTGCCAGCAGTTACGCGTCTAGCGGTGGGACAGATACGCAGTATTTT. Its translation: CASSYASSGGTDTQYF.

The gene calls are TRBV6-2 or TRBV6-3 and TRBJ2-1, with TRBD1 as a possible D gene (6 bases). Trimming took 8 bases from V and 7 from J, leaving 12 bases between them. The CDR3 is 12 residues long. The germline CDR1 and CDR2 sequences are MNHEY and SVGEGT. This CDR3 is CASGTSSNEQFF. The CDR3, as DNA: TGTGCCAGCGGGACAAGTTCGAATGAGCAGTTCTTC.

There are a few counts of this clonotype. The rearrangement links TRBV20-1 to TRBJ2-3, with a possible D match to TRBD2 (7 bases). The V end was cut by 6 bases, the J end by 2 bases, with 21 bases between. This CDR3 comprises 16 residues. The germline gives CDR1 DFQATT, CDR2 SNEGSKA (reference sequence). In DNA form, the CDR3 reads TGCAGTGCCACCCGGGGGGCAGGGGCGAACACAGATACGCAGTATTTT. As protein: CSATRGAGANTDTQYF.

This clonotype came up many times. The V call is TRBV7-6, the J call TRBJ1-2, with 11 positions matching TRBD1. The germline V gene encodes CDR1 SGHVS and CDR2 FNYEAQ. The junction had 7 bases not matched to a gene; V was cut back by 5 bases and J by 8 bases. The CDR3 length is 14 residues. CDR3 region: CASSAGTGGVGYTF. CDR3 coding DNA: TGTGCCAGCAGCGCCGGGACAGGGGGTGTCGGCTACACCTTC.

This clonotype occurred many times. The V and J genes are TRBV12-3 or TRBV12-4 and TRBJ2-3; TRBD2 agrees at 13 bases. The CDR3 consists of 18 residues. J lost 2 bases, V lost 3 bases, and 8 bases had no gene match. DNA for the CDR3: TGTGCCAGCAGTTTCCGAGGACTAGCGGGGGCCTTCACAGATACGCAGTATTTT. It codes for CASSFRGLAGAFTDTQYF.

This clonotype was observed many times. The J gene is TRBJ1-4, the V gene TRBV5-1; no reliable D call. CDR3 length equals 13 residues. The germline gives CDR1 SGHRS, CDR2 YFSETQ. The ends were cut back, 0 bases at V and 4 bases at J, with 4 bases in the middle. CDR3 nucleotides: TGCGCCAGCAGCTTGGCTGATAATGAAAAACTGTTTTTT. It encodes CASSLADNEKLFF. The whole variable domain, remainder taken from reference TRBV5-1 and TRBJ1-4, is KAGVTQTPRYLIKTRGQQVTLSCSPISGHRSVSWYQQTPGQGLQFLFEYFSETQRNKGNFPGRFSGRQFSNSRSEMNVSTLELGDSALYLCASSLADNEKLFFGSGTQLSVL.

This clonotype was counted at least ten times. The chain combines TRBV12-3 or TRBV12-4 with TRBJ2-7; D gene uncertain. The CDR3 spans 13 residues. V was pared by 6 bases and J by 4 bases, with 13 bases between. The CDR3 region is CASSFLQEYEQYF. CDR3 sequence (DNA): TGTGCCAGCAGCTTTCTGCAAGAGTACGAGCAGTACTTC.

In this sample, this clonotype turned up many times. The genes are TRBV10-1 and TRBJ1-1, with a tentative D call TRBD1 (6 bases). The CDR3 sequence is 13 residues long. V dropped 6 bases and J dropped 4 bases, with 12 bases sitting between them. CDR1 and CDR2 from the germline V gene are WNHNN and SYGVQD (reference sequence). The CDR3 coding sequence is TGCGCCAGCAGGGGACATGTAGGCACTGAAGCTTTCTTT. This translates into CASRGHVGTEAFF.

This clonotype was recorded many times. The chain combines TRBV27 with TRBJ1-6; D possibly corresponds to TRBD1 (5 bases). V was clipped by 2 bases and J by 7 bases, with 9 bases between them. CDR1 MNHEY and CDR2 SMNVEV come from the germline V gene (reference sequence). This CDR3 spans 14 amino acids. The DNA for the CDR3 is TGTGCCAGCAGTTTAGTAGGGGACAATTCACCCCTCCACTTT. Amino acid sequence: CASSLVGDNSPLHF.

This clonotype has a count of ten or more. J is TRBJ2-7 and V is TRBV12-3 or TRBV12-4, with no clear D. V was clipped by 3 bases and J by 7 bases, with 13 bases between them. The CDR3 has 13 residues. The CDR3 DNA reads as TGTGCCAGCAGTTTGGGCAGCCGTACGGAGCAGTACTTC. It is translated as CASSLGSRTEQYF.

The sample holds many counts of this clonotype. The chain has TRBV6-5 and TRBJ1-1; D is possibly TRBD1 (6 bases). The ends were cut back, 1 base at V and 5 bases at J, with 14 bases in the middle. Per the germline V gene, CDR1 is MNHEY and CDR2 is SVGAGI. The CDR3 has 15 residues. This chain's CDR3 is CASSYWGAQVTEAFF. The CDR3 bases are TGTGCCAGCAGTTACTGGGGGGCGCAGGTAACTGAAGCTTTCTTT.

This clonotype was recorded many times. The gene calls are TRBV10-2 and TRBJ2-7; 9 bases align to TRBD2. The length of the CDR3 is 16 residues. J gave up 6 bases and V 2 bases, and 11 bases lay outside the gene matches. Germline assignment: CDR1 WSHSY and CDR2 SAAADI. The CDR3 bases are TGCGCCAGCAGTGAGGTGCGCGCGGGAGGGCCCCTCGAGCAGTACTTC. It is translated as CASSEVRAGGPLEQYF.

This clonotype has ten or more counts. The chain joins TRBV6-5 to TRBJ2-3; D is ambiguous. The CDR3 extends over 15 amino acids. CDR1 is MNHEY and CDR2 is SVGAGI in the germline V gene. V lost 0 bases and J lost 2, with 9 bases in between. CDR3 protein: CASSYSGTDTDTQYF. In nucleotides, the CDR3 is TGTGCCAGCAGTTACTCGGGAACCGACACAGATACGCAGTATTTT.

At least ten counts were recorded for this clonotype. The chain combines TRBV6-2 or TRBV6-3 with TRBJ1-1, with TRBD1 matching over 8 bases. CDR1 is MNHEY and CDR2 is SVGEGT in the germline V gene. The V and J ends lost 2 bases and 0 bases, in that order; junction bases with no gene match: 5. The CDR3 runs to 16 residues. The CDR3 nucleotides are TGTGCCAGCAGTTACGGGACAGGTACTATGAACACTGAAGCTTTCTTT. Amino acids: CASSYGTGTMNTEAFF.

The chain uses TRBV3-1 and TRBJ2-1; 10 nucleotides line up with TRBD2. The CDR3 is made up of 21 amino acids. Germline loops: CDR1 LGHDT, CDR2 YNNKEL (reference sequence). The junction had 14 bases not matched to a gene; V was cut back by 0 bases and J by 0 bases. The CDR3 nucleotides are TGTGCCAGCAGCCAAGAAGGGTGGGTTACTAGCGGGGAATCCTCCTACAATGAGCAGTTCTTC. This translates into CASSQEGWVTSGESSYNEQFF.